The clone carrying this TCR beta chain was observed at least ten times. The sample belongs to a study of HIV-infected patients and healthy controls. Roughly three months, about 14 weeks, into antiretroviral therapy, follow-up blood was collected. Whole blood was used without fractionation, so all unsorted peripheral T cells were included. Trimming stripped 3 bases from V and 5 bases from J, with 14 bases between. CDR3 size: 15 residues. Germline V gene data show CDR1 as PRHDT and CDR2 as FYEKMQ (reference sequence). Alpha and beta constant-region primers primed reverse transcription of approximately 0.55 ug RNA. Each of the alpha and beta chains got its own library through chain-specific third strand synthesis with indices. TCRdb redid the calling of the 5' RACE reads with MiXCR, one entry per CDR3 protein. Of about 5,000 distinct CDR3 sequences listed, roughly 22% are singletons.

This TCR came from an adult with HIV infection. The sample consisted of blood, taken during antiretroviral therapy. The rearrangement uses TRBV13 and TRBJ1-3; D ambiguous. The DNA of the CDR3 is TGTGCCAGCAGCTTCCGGGCCCCTGGACGAAACACCATATATTTT. It is translated as CASSFRAPGRNTIYF.